The source of this T cell receptor beta chain is a study of T cells expressing NK-cell markers. The study, taken as a whole, reports: NKG2C+ dominant clonotype frequencies in more than 5 donors were about 1.0-7.5% of CD8+ T cells.

In generating TCR beta cDNA, 5'RACE template switching with UMIs was used. Reprocessing the 5' RACE reads, TCRdb reports a single entry for every CDR3 protein and omits DNA. The repertoire table contains 250,000 to 300,000 distinct CDR3 sequences. This CDR3 region has 14 residues. CDR1 is ENHRY and CDR2 is SYGVKD in the germline V gene. With regard to this clonotype: Its specificity is unknown.

The chain uses TRBV10-3 and TRBJ2-3; TCRdb lists TRBD2, though no DNA is available to test this call. The clonotype comes from a man in his late teens or twenties in good health. Sequencing was performed on blood T cells: a sorted CD56 or NKG2C T cell subset, CD4+ or CD8+ T cells, or bulk PBMC T cells (not recorded which). The CDR3: CAISPLAGGDTQYF.